The sequence of this TCR beta chain was determined in a study of T cells in Graves' hyperthyroidism and ophthalmopathy. TCR beta CDR3 regions were amplified from RNA transcripts. The HTBI primer set served for first-round RT-PCR of the TCR CDR3. From the multiplex PCR reads, TCRdb called clonotypes with MiXCR, one entry per CDR3 protein. Among 350,000 to 450,000 distinct CDR3 sequences listed, 11% to 15% were seen once. Looked up from germline, CDR1 is MDHEN and CDR2 is SYDVKM. The CDR3 contains 14 residues. Concerning this clonotype itself: A much larger clone lies one base from this, so it may be a read error.

This sequence joins TRBV28 and TRBJ2-7; a possible D gene is TRBD1 (5 bases). The specimen was blood. The receptor comes from a man aged 45 to 65 with Graves' ophthalmopathy. The CDR3 is CSSSSPGFSYEQYF. The CDR3 coding sequence is TGTTCCAGCAGTTCCCCAGGGTTCTCCTACGAGCAGTACTTC.